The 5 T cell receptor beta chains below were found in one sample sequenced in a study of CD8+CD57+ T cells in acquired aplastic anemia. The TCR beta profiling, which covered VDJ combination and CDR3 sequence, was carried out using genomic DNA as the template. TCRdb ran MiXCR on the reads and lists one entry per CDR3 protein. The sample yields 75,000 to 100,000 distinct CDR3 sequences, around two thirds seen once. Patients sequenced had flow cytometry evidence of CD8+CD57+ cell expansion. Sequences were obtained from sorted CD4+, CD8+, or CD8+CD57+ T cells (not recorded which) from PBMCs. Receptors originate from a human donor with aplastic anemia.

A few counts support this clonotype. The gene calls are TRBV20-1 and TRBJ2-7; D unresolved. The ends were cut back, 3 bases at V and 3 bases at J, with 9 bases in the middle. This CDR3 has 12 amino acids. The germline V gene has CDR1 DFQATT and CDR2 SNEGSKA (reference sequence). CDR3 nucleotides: TGCAGTGCTAGGGAATCTTACTACGAGCAGTACTTC. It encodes CSARESYYEQYF.

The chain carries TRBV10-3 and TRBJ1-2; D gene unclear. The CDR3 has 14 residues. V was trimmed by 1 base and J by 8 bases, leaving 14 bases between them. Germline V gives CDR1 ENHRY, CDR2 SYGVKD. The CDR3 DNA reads TGTGCCATCAGTGAGTTCGGGTCAGTAAGGGGCTACACCTTC. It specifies CAISEFGSVRGYTF.

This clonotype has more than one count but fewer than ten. CDR3 bases: TGCAGTGCTGGACAGGGAAACGAGCAGTACTTC. Translated: CSAGQGNEQYF. This chain links TRBV20-1 with TRBJ2-7, with 8 bases matching TRBD1. Germline trimming cut 5 bases from V and 5 bases from J; bases unmatched to any gene: 2. The CDR3 is 11 amino acids. Looked up from germline, CDR1 is DFQATT and CDR2 is SNEGSKA (reference sequence).

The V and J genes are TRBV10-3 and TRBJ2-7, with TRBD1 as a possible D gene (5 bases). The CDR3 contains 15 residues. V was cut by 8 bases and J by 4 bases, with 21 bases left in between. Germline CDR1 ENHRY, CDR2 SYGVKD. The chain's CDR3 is CAIGIDSAPLYEQYV. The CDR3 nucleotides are TGTGCCATCGGGATTGACAGTGCCCCCTTGTACGAGCAGTACGTC.

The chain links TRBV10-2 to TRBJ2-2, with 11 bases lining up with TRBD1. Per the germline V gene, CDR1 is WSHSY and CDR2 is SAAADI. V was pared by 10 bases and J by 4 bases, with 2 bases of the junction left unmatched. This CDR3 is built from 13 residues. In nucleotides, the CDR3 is TGCGCCATCGGACAGGGGGCCACCGGGGAGCTGTTTTTT. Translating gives CAIGQGATGELFF.